This entry lists 10 T cell receptor beta chains sequenced from one sample in a study of blood T cell repertoires in COVID-19 (dated by TCRdb to 2018 to 2020). Library prep was done by the immunoSEQ multiplex PCR assay. Sourced from immuneACCESS, this table was stored by TCRdb with only in-frame sequences that have V and J called. A share of the clones is absent; for the studies checked, an unresolved V gene accounts for under half, and the remainder has no known explanation. The sample table holds about 290,000 clones, of which around 92% were seen once. Around 10% of the sample is held by the ten biggest clonotypes. Input material: peripheral blood. All receptors derive from a woman in her 30s with COVID-19, enrolled during active disease.

For the CDR3, the DNA is TGTGCCACTGACGGGACAGGGTACGGCAATCAGCCCCAGCATTTT. Its translation: CATDGTGYGNQPQHF. The rearrangement uses TRBV19 and TRBJ1-5; 9 bases fit TRBD1. Germline CDR1 is LNHDA and CDR2 is SQIVND (reference sequence). Trimming at V came to 10 bases and at J to 2 bases, leaving 9 bases not matched to a gene. The CDR3 spans 15 residues.

This clone was counted a single time. The chain employs TRBV10-3 and TRBJ1-2; 9 positions agree with TRBD1. The V gene's germline CDR1 is ENHRY and CDR2 SYGVKD. The CDR3 covers 14 residues. The V segment lost 10 bases and the J segment 6 bases; nucleotides outside the gene matches: 12. The CDR3 bases are TGTGCCACCCAGTCCGGACAGGGGAATAATGGCTACACCTTC. Encoded protein: CATQSGQGNNGYTF.

The rearrangement uses TRBV5-1 and TRBJ2-5; 10 bases map to TRBD1. This CDR3 comprises 14 residues. CDR1 is SGHRS and CDR2 is YFSETQ in the germline V gene. With V trimmed by 4 bases and J by 4 bases, 4 bases remained unmatched. CDR3 nucleotides: TGCGCCAGCAGCCGTCGGACAGGGGGAGAGACCCAGTACTTC. This codes for CASSRRTGGETQYF.

The table lists this clone with a count of one. The genes are TRBV27 and TRBJ1-1; D gene unclear. The germline CDR1 and CDR2 sequences are MNHEY and SMNVEV (reference sequence). The V and J ends lost 5 bases and 4 bases respectively, with 14 bases between them. The CDR3 sequence is 14 residues long. This CDR3 reads CASSTRQGSTEAFF. The CDR3 DNA is TGTGCCAGCAGTACTCGACAAGGGAGCACTGAAGCTTTCTTT.

This clone was seen a handful of times. V gene TRBV7-6 combines with J gene TRBJ2-7, with 12 bases aligning to TRBD1. CDR3 length equals 16 residues. Unmatched junction bases numbered 8, after V lost 4 bases and J lost 4 bases. Germline loops: CDR1 SGHVS, CDR2 FNYEAQ. The CDR3 DNA reads as TGTGCCAGCAGCTCTTCCCCGGGACAGGGGGCTTACGAGCAGTACTTC. It translates to CASSSSPGQGAYEQYF.

The rearrangement links TRBV7-9 to TRBJ1-2, with TRBD1 identical over 9 bases. With V trimmed by 9 bases and J by 6 bases, 8 bases remained unmatched. In germline, CDR1 is SEHNR, CDR2 FQNEAQ (reference sequence). This CDR3 comprises 13 residues. In DNA form, the CDR3 reads TGTGCCAGTCAGACGGGACAGGGCGATGGCTACACCTTC. Its protein product is CASQTGQGDGYTF.

The chain recombines TRBV7-9 with TRBJ1-5; D gene uncertain. The germline V and J ends were trimmed by 5 bases and 0 bases, with 14 bases remaining between them. The germline gives CDR1 SEHNR, CDR2 FQNEAQ (reference sequence). The CDR3 contains 16 residues. In DNA, the CDR3 is TGTGCCAGCAGCGCGAGGAGGGCAAATAGCAATCAGCCCCAGCATTTT. As protein: CASSARRANSNQPQHF.

The CDR3 nucleotides are TGTGCCAGCAGCCCCGGGACAGAAACCCACGAGCAGTACTTC. Translation: CASSPGTETHEQYF. The J gene is TRBJ2-7, the V gene TRBV7-2; 7 nucleotides match TRBD1. Germline lookup yields CDR1 SGHTA and CDR2 FQGNSA. The CDR3 extends over 14 amino acids. V was clipped by 5 bases and J by 5 bases; unmatched bases: 9.

Worth noting for this clone: Other DNA sequences in this specimen translate into the identical CDR3. The rearrangement uses TRBV5-1 and TRBJ1-2, with D unclear. Germline values: CDR1 SGHRS, CDR2 YFSETQ. Trimming removed 2 bases at V and 1 base at J, with 6 bases between. The CDR3 runs 13 residues. The CDR3 loop is CASSLGGNYGYTF. CDR3 nucleotides: TGCGCCAGCAGCTTAGGCGGTAACTATGGCTACACCTTC. The variable domain in full, with the rest retrieved from reference TRBV5-1 and TRBJ1-2, is KAGVTQTPRYLIKTRGQQVTLSCSPISGHRSVSWYQQTPGQGLQFLFEYFSETQRNKGNFPGRFSGRQFSNSRSEMNVSTLELGDSALYLCASSLGGNYGYTFGSGTRLTVV.

The chain is built from TRBV19 and TRBJ2-7; D possibly corresponds to TRBD1 (6 bases). The CDR3 extends over 12 amino acids. Germline CDR1 LNHDA, CDR2 SQIVND (reference sequence). Deletions cut 4 bases from V and 3 bases from J, with 7 bases between. In DNA, the CDR3 is TGTGCCAGTAGTAACAGGGTCTACGAGCAGTACTTC. Protein sequence: CASSNRVYEQYF.